One and the same sample provided the 28 T cell receptor beta chains below, sequenced in a study of blood T cell repertoires in COVID-19. Sequenced by immunoSEQ multiplex PCR; TCRdb stores in-frame clones only, minus some. The top ten clones hold under 5% of a sample with 150,000 or so clones, around 93% of them seen once. Sequences were obtained from peripheral blood. These receptors were obtained from a woman between 45 and 65 years old with acute or convalescent COVID-19.

This clone appeared once. This sequence joins TRBV19 and TRBJ2-5, with 11 bases lining up with TRBD2. This CDR3 has 14 amino acids. V was pared by 4 bases and J by 4 bases, with 2 bases of the junction left unmatched. CDR1 and CDR2 (germline): LNHDA, SQIVND (reference sequence). The CDR3 reads CASSRLAGRETQYF. CDR3 in DNA: TGTGCCAGTAGTAGACTAGCGGGAAGAGAGACCCAGTACTTC.

The chain carries TRBV29-1 and TRBJ2-7; perhaps TRBD1 as D (6 bases). This CDR3 has 12 amino acids. Trimming took 7 bases from V and 12 from J, leaving 22 bases between them. Germline CDR1 and CDR2: SQVTM and ANQGSEA. CDR3 sequence: CSAGSGEQGWYF. DNA for the CDR3: TGCAGCGCTGGGTCAGGGGAGCAAGGTTGGTACTTC.

The chain is built from TRBV25-1 and TRBJ1-4; TRBD1 might be the D (5 bases). The CDR3 runs 17 residues. Germline V lookup: CDR1 MGHDK, CDR2 SYGVNS. The V gene lost 3 bases and the J gene lost 8 bases, with 22 bases spanning the gap. CDR3 protein: CASSDGWVQGLGEKLFF. The CDR3 DNA is TGTGCCAGCAGTGACGGCTGGGTGCAGGGACTGGGGGAAAAACTGTTTTTT.

The J gene is TRBJ2-1, the V gene TRBV12-3 or TRBV12-4, with D uncertain. Trimming cost V 7 bases and J 5 bases, with 9 bases left between them. The CDR3 spans 12 residues. CDR3 sequence (DNA): TGTGCCAGCACAAGTGGAGACAATGAGCAGTTCTTC. Amino acid sequence: CASTSGDNEQFF.

The chain is built from TRBV12-3 or TRBV12-4 and TRBJ1-2; D may be TRBD1 (6 bases). This CDR3 spans 13 amino acids. V lost 6 bases to trimming and J lost 7 bases, with 15 bases between them. The CDR3 here is CASSPTGSGGYTF. DNA of the CDR3: TGTGCCAGCAGCCCCACAGGGAGCGGTGGCTACACCTTC.

This chain joins TRBV7-3 and TRBJ2-3; weak D call: TRBD1 (6 bases). Germline CDR1 and CDR2: SGHTA and FQGTGA. This CDR3 spans 13 amino acids. V was trimmed by 4 bases and J by 2 bases, leaving 7 bases between them. The CDR3 here is CASSWDNTDTQYF. For the CDR3, the DNA is TGTGCCAGCAGCTGGGACAACACAGATACGCAGTATTTT. The full variable domain, its missing parts supplied by reference TRBV7-3 and TRBJ2-3, is GAGVSQTPSNKVTEKGKYVELRCDPISGHTALYWYRQSLGQGPEFLIYFQGTGAADDSGLPNDRFFAVRPEGSVSTLKIQRTERGDSAVYLCASSWDNTDTQYFGPGTRLTVL.

This clone came up once. V is TRBV9 and J is TRBJ2-3, with 7 bases fitting TRBD1. The CDR3 runs to 16 residues. J lost 1 base, V lost 2 bases, and 7 bases had no gene match. Germline CDR1 reads SGDLS; CDR2 reads YYNGEE. The CDR3 DNA is TGTGCCAGCAGCGTTTTGGGACAGTTCGGCACAGATACGCAGTATTTT. Its protein product is CASSVLGQFGTDTQYF.

The CDR3 bases are TGTGCCAGCAGCTTAGGTGTTCGGGGGGCAAGGCCGAACACCGGGGAGCTGTTTTTT. It translates to CASSLGVRGARPNTGELFF. This chain uses TRBV11-3 with TRBJ2-2; D possibly corresponds to TRBD2 (7 bases). This CDR3 has 19 residues. Germline CDR1 and CDR2: SGHNT and YENEEA. With 1 base removed from V and 0 bases from J, the gap between germline ends came to 18 bases.

The chain employs TRBV4-3 and TRBJ1-3; D uncertain. Germline loops: CDR1 LGHNA, CDR2 YSLEER. V lost 0 bases and J 0 bases, leaving 9 bases between the germline ends. The CDR3 consists of 16 residues. CDR3 sequence: CASSQDWPSSGNTIYF. The CDR3 region has the DNA TGCGCCAGCAGCCAAGATTGGCCAAGCTCTGGAAACACCATATATTTT.

The gene calls are TRBV5-4 and TRBJ1-1; TRBD1 matches 7 bases. The CDR3 totals 14 residues. V lost 3 bases and J lost 6; bases outside the gene matches: 8. Per the germline V gene, CDR1 is SGHNT and CDR2 is YYREEE (reference sequence). This CDR3 reads CASSSSTGTPEAFF. The CDR3 region has the DNA TGTGCCAGCAGCTCATCGACAGGGACCCCTGAAGCTTTCTTT.

V gene TRBV28 combines with J gene TRBJ1-2; 11 nucleotides line up with TRBD1. CDR3 length: 17 residues. The V gene's germline CDR1 is MDHEN and CDR2 SYDVKM. V was clipped by 6 bases and J by 8 bases; unmatched bases: 17. The CDR3 region is CASSSSEGQGARGGYTF. The CDR3 DNA reads as TGTGCCAGCAGCTCCTCCGAAGGACAGGGGGCGCGGGGCGGCTACACCTTC.

The chain has TRBV14 and TRBJ1-2; D is ambiguous. In germline, CDR1 is SGHDN, CDR2 FVKESK. V was shortened by 1 base and J by 4 bases, with 10 bases between the two germline ends. The CDR3 has 14 residues. CDR3 DNA sequence: TGTGCCAGCAGCCAAGTTGGCAGATTCTATGGCTACACCTTC. This gives the protein CASSQVGRFYGYTF.

The chain combines TRBV25-1 with TRBJ2-3, with D tentatively TRBD2 (5 bases). Trimming removed 4 bases from V and 2 bases from J, with 7 bases in between. The CDR3 length is 13 residues. Germline CDR1 reads MGHDK; CDR2 reads SYGVNS. CDR3 sequence: CASSGLSTDTQYF. CDR3 coding DNA: TGTGCCAGCAGTGGACTATCCACAGATACGCAGTATTTT.

The chain links TRBV6-6 to TRBJ2-7; TRBD2 matches at 8 bases. V gave up 6 bases and J gave up 2 bases; unmatched junction bases: 3. The germline gives CDR1 MNHNY, CDR2 SVGAGI (reference sequence). There are 13 residues in the CDR3. The CDR3 DNA reads TGTGCCAGCAGAACAGCGGGAGCCTACGAGCAGTACTTC. Amino acid sequence: CASRTAGAYEQYF.

The CDR3 DNA is TGTGCCAGCAGCTCCCGGGACAGGTCTACTTCACCCCTCCACTTT. It specifies CASSSRDRSTSPLHF. This chain links TRBV9 with TRBJ1-6; 8 bases map to TRBD1. There are 15 residues in the CDR3. Unmatched junction bases numbered 9, after V lost 4 bases and J lost 9 bases. CDR1 SGDLS and CDR2 YYNGEE come from the germline V gene.

The chain joins TRBV28 to TRBJ1-2; D gene uncertain. V dropped 2 bases and J dropped 8 bases, with 6 bases sitting between them. Per germline, CDR1 MDHEN and CDR2 SYDVKM. CDR3 length: 11 residues. CDR3 bases: TGTGCCAGCAGTTTACGCGGAGGCTACACCTTC. Translated, it gives CASSLRGGYTF.

V and J are TRBV5-8 and TRBJ2-1, with D hard to call. Germline V gives CDR1 SGHTS, CDR2 YDEGEE. The CDR3 sequence is 12 residues long. Between the trimmed V and J ends, which lost 10 bases and 5 bases, there was a span of 13 bases. As DNA, the CDR3 is TGTGCCTTCGAGATCCCGAACAATGAGCAGTTCTTC. It codes for CAFEIPNNEQFF. Filled out from reference TRBV5-8 and TRBJ2-1, the complete variable domain reads EAGVTQSPTHLIKTRGQQATLRCSPISGHTSVYWYQQALGLGLQFLLWYDEGEERNRGNFPPRFSGRQFPNYSSELNVNALELEDSALYLCAFEIPNNEQFFGPGTRLTVL.

This chain links TRBV3-1 (or the pseudogene TRBV3-2) with TRBJ1-6; 7 bases map to TRBD1. With V trimmed by 4 bases and J by 10 bases, 13 bases remained unmatched. The germline CDR1 and CDR2 sequences are LGHDT and YNNKEL (reference sequence). This CDR3 is built from 16 residues. CDR3 nucleotide sequence: TGTGCCAGCAGCCCGAGACAGGGTCCTGATGCGTCACCCCTCCACTTT. This codes for CASSPRQGPDASPLHF.

This clone was recorded only once. The rearrangement joins TRBV7-2 to TRBJ2-2, with 9 positions matching TRBD1. The trim removed 5 bases at V and 5 bases at J, leaving 6 bases unmatched. Germline V gene sequence: CDR1 SGHTA, CDR2 FQGNSA. The CDR3 is made up of 15 amino acids. The CDR3 DNA follows: TGTGCCAGCAGCCCCAGGACAGGGGAGACCGGGGAGCTGTTTTTT. It yields the protein CASSPRTGETGELFF.

This chain joins TRBV4-1 and TRBJ2-2; TRBD2 agrees at 7 bases. The CDR3 has 15 residues. V shed 2 bases and J 7 bases; nucleotides not matched to a gene: 7. CDR1 MGHRA and CDR2 YSYEKL come from the germline V gene. The CDR3 loop is CASSQWVRGSGELFF. The DNA for the CDR3 is TGCGCCAGCAGCCAATGGGTGCGCGGGAGCGGGGAGCTGTTTTTT.

The chain links TRBV7-9 to TRBJ2-7; a weak D match, TRBD2 (6 bases). Germline V lookup: CDR1 SEHNR, CDR2 FQNEAQ (reference sequence). The CDR3 runs to 16 residues. V was shortened by 1 base and J by 0 bases, with 13 bases between the two germline ends. In DNA, the CDR3 is TGTGCCAGCAGCTTAGGCGGGGCTAGACGCTCCTACGAGCAGTACTTC. Translating it yields CASSLGGARRSYEQYF.

The chain uses TRBV4-1 and TRBJ2-7; the D gene is possibly TRBD2 (6 bases). The CDR3 is 15 amino acids. Trimming removed 0 bases from V and 4 bases from J, with 13 bases in between. Per the germline V gene, CDR1 is MGHRA and CDR2 is YSYEKL. CDR3 DNA: TGCGCCAGCAGCCAAGATGCCGGAGGGTTATACGAGCAGTACTTC. Translating it yields CASSQDAGGLYEQYF.

CDR3 protein: CASSFSRDSEAFF. The DNA for the CDR3 is TGTGCCAGCAGTTTCTCTCGGGACAGTGAAGCTTTCTTT. The chain links TRBV28 to TRBJ1-1, with 7 bases lining up with TRBD1. Trimming at V came to 3 bases and at J to 7 bases, leaving 5 bases not matched to a gene. Germline lookup yields CDR1 MDHEN and CDR2 SYDVKM. This CDR3 comprises 13 residues.

The genes are TRBV18 and TRBJ2-2; a possible D gene is TRBD2 (6 bases). The germline CDR1 and CDR2 sequences are KGHSH and LQKENI. The CDR3 sequence is 17 residues long. With 3 bases removed from V and 5 bases from J, the gap between germline ends came to 19 bases. CDR3 sequence reads: CASSPFSTGEGTGELFF. DNA for the CDR3: TGTGCCAGCTCACCCTTCTCGACGGGAGAAGGAACCGGGGAGCTGTTTTTT.

This chain joins TRBV12-2 and TRBJ1-1. TRBV12-2 is listed as a pseudogene. The CDR3 totals 13 residues. The CDR3 nucleotides read TGTGCAAGTCGCTTGAGGGAAGACACTGAAGCTTTCTTT. Amino acid sequence: CASRLREDTEAFF.

The V and J genes are TRBV15 and TRBJ2-1; D perhaps matches TRBD2 (5 bases). Germline assignment: CDR1 LNHNV and CDR2 YYDKDF (reference sequence). V lost 1 base and J lost 4, with 5 bases in between. The CDR3 spans 13 residues. The CDR3 loop is CATSRGEYNEQFF. CDR3 coding DNA: TGTGCCACCAGCAGAGGGGAGTACAATGAGCAGTTCTTC.

The chain joins TRBV3-1 (or the pseudogene TRBV3-2) to TRBJ2-7; TRBD2 might be the D (5 bases). Per the germline V gene, CDR1 is LGHDT and CDR2 is YNNKEL (reference sequence). V lost 1 base to trimming and J lost 5 bases, with 12 bases between them. This CDR3 spans 14 amino acids. CDR3 region: CASSQGLASHEQYF. The CDR3 DNA follows: TGTGCCAGCAGCCAAGGGCTAGCTAGCCACGAGCAGTACTTC.

The chain uses TRBV5-1 and TRBJ1-3; D possibly corresponds to TRBD1 (6 bases). CDR3 length: 18 amino acids. The V gene's germline CDR1 is SGHRS and CDR2 YFSETQ. V lost 0 bases and J lost 3, with 19 bases in between. Here the CDR3 DNA reads TGCGCCAGCAGCTTGGGGAAGGACAGTCGTCTTTTTGGAAACACCATATATTTT. Translation gives CASSLGKDSRLFGNTIYF.